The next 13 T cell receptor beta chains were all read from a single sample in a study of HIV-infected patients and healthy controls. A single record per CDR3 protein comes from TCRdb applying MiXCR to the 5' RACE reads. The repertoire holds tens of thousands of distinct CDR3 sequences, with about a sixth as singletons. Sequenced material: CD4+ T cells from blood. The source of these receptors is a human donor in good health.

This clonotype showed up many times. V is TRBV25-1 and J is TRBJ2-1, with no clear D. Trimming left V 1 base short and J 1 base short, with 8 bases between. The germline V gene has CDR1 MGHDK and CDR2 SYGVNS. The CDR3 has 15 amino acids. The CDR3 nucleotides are TGTGCCAGCAGTGAATCGACTCGATCCTACAATGAGCAGTTCTTC. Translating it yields CASSESTRSYNEQFF.

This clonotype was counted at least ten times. The CDR3: CSAESRGLKETQYF. CDR3 coding DNA: TGCAGTGCGGAATCCAGGGGACTAAAAGAGACCCAGTACTTC. The V and J genes are TRBV20-1 and TRBJ2-5; TRBD2 might be the D (7 bases). The CDR3 loop spans 14 amino acids. Trimming removed 6 bases from V and 3 bases from J, with 17 bases in between. CDR1 and CDR2 (germline): DFQATT, SNEGSKA (reference sequence).

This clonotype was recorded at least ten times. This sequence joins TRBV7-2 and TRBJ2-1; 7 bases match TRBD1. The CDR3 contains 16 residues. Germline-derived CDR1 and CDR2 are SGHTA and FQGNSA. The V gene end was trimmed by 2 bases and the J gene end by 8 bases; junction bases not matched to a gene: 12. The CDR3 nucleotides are TGTGCCAGCAGCTTAAGAGTTCGAGGGGGCGCGGATGAGCAGTTCTTC. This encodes CASSLRVRGGADEQFF. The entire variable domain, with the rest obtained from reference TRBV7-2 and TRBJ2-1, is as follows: GAGVSQSPSNKVTEKGKDVELRCDPISGHTALYWYRQSLGQGLEFLIYFQGNSAPDKSGLPSDRFSAERTGGSVSTLTIQRTQQEDSAVYLCASSLRVRGGADEQFFGPGTRLTVL.

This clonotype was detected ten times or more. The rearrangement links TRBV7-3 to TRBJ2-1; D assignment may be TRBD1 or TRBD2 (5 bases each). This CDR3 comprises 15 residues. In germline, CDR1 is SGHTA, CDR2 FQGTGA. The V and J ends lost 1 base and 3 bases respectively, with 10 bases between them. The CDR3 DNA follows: TGTGCCAGCAGCTTAATGGATGGGGGCTACAATGAGCAGTTCTTC. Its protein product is CASSLMDGGYNEQFF.

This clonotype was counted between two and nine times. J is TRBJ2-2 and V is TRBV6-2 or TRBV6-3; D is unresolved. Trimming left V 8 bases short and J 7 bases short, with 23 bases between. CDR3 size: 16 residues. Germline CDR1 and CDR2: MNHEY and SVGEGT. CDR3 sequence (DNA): TGTGCCAGCCGACCCGTTGGCGAAGGCACTGGCGGGGAGCTGTTTTTT. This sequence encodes CASRPVGEGTGGELFF.

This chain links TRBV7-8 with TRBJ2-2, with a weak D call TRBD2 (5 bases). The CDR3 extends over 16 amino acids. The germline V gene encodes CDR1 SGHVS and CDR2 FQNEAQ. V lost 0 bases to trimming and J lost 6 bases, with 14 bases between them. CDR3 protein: CASSLAGPLEPGELFF. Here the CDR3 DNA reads TGTGCCAGCAGCTTAGCTGGCCCACTAGAGCCCGGGGAGCTGTTTTTT.

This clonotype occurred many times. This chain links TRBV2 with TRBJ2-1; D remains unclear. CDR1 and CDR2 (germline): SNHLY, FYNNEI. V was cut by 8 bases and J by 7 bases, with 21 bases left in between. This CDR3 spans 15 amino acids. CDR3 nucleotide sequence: TGTGCCAGCCTCCCTGGTTCAAGGGCCCAGAATGAGCAGTTCTTC. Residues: CASLPGSRAQNEQFF.

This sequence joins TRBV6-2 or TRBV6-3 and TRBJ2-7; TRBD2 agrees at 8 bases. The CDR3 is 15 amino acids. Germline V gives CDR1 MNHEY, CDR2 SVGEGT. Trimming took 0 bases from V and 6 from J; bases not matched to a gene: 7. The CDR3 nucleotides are TGTGCCAGCAGTTACTCGAACGGGGGGGCCCGCGAGCAGTACTTC. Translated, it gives CASSYSNGGAREQYF.

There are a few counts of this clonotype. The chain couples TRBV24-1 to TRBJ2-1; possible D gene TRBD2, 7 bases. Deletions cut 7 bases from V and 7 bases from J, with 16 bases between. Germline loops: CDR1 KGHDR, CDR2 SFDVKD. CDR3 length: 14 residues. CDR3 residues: CATRGGGLWNEQFF. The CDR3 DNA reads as TGTGCCACCAGGGGGGGGGGGCTCTGGAATGAGCAGTTCTTC.

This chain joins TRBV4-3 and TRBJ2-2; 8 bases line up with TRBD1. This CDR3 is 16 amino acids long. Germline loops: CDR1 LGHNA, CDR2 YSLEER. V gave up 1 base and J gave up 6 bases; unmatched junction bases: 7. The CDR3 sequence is CASSQGPGGDAGELFF. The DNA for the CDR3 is TGCGCCAGCAGCCAAGGGCCAGGGGGCGATGCCGGGGAGCTGTTTTTT.

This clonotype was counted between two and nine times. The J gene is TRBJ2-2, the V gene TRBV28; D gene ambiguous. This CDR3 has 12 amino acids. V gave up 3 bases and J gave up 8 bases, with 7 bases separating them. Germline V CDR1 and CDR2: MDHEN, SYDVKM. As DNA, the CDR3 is TGTGCCAGCAGTTTCTCGCGGGGGGAGCTGTTTTTT. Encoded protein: CASSFSRGELFF.

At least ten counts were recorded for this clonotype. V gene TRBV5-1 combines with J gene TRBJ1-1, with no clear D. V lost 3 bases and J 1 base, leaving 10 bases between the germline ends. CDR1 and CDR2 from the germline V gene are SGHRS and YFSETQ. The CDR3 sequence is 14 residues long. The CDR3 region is CASSSDGANTEAFF. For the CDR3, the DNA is TGCGCCAGCAGCTCGGACGGTGCGAACACTGAAGCTTTCTTT. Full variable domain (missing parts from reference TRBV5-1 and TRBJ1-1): KAGVTQTPRYLIKTRGQQVTLSCSPISGHRSVSWYQQTPGQGLQFLFEYFSETQRNKGNFPGRFSGRQFSNSRSEMNVSTLELGDSALYLCASSSDGANTEAFFGQGTRLTVV.

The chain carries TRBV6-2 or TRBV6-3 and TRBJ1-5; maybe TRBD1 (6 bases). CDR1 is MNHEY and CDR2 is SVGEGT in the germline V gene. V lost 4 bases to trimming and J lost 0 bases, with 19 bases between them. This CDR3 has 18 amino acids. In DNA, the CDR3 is TGTGCCAGCAGTTGGGACAACGCTTACGCCTATAGCAATCAGCCCCAGCATTTT. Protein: CASSWDNAYAYSNQPQHF.